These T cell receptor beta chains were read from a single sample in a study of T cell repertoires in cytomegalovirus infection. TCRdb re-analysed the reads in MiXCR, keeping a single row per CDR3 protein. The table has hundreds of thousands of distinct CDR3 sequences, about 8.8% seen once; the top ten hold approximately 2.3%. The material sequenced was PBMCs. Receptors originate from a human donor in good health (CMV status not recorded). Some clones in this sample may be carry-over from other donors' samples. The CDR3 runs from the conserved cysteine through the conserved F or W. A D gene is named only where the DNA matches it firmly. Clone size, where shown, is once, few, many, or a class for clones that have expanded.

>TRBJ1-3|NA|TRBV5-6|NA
CASSKVGRNTIYF
TGTGCCAGCAGCAAAGTTGGTCGGAACACCATATATTTT
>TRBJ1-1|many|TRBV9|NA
CASSRVRAVATEAFF
TGTGCCAGCAGCCGGGTAAGGGCGGTCGCCACTGAAGCTTTCTTT
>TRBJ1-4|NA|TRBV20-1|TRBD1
CSAEDRAGEKLFF
TGCAGTGCCGAGGACAGGGCAGGTGAAAAACTGTTTTTT
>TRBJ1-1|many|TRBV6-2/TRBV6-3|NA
CASSYGPMNTEAFF
TGTGCCAGCAGTTATGGGCCCATGAACACTGAAGCTTTCTTT
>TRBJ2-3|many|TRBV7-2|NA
CASSLAPLGGGGVDTQYF
TGTGCCAGCAGCTTAGCCCCCCTAGGAGGGGGGGGAGTAGATACGCAGTATTTT
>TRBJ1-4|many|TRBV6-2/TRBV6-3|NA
CASNSAGLGEKLFF
TGTGCCAGCAACTCAGCGGGCCTTGGGGAAAAACTGTTTTTT
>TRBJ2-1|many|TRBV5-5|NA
CASSLAREGANEQFF
TGTGCCAGCAGCTTGGCCAGGGAGGGGGCTAATGAGCAGTTCTTC
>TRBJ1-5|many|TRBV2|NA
CASSEAGVQPQHF
TGTGCCAGCAGTGAGGCAGGGGTGCAGCCCCAGCATTTT
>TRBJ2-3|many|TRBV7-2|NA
CASSLGVRGVADTQYF
TGTGCCAGCAGCTTAGGGGTCAGGGGAGTCGCAGATACGCAGTATTTT
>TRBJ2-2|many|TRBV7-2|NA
CASSTGLLGELFF
TGTGCCAGCAGCACGGGACTCCTCGGGGAGCTGTTTTTT
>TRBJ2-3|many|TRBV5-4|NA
CASSLAPTSTDTQYF
TGTGCCAGCAGCTTGGCCCCGACTAGCACAGATACGCAGTATTTT
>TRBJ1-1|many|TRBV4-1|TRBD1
CASSRTGTGAPNGNTEAFF
TGCGCCAGCAGCCGAACCGGGACAGGGGCGCCTAACGGGAACACTGAAGCTTTCTTT
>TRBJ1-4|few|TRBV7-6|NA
CASSLGSDGEHEKLFF
TGTGCCAGCAGCTTAGGAAGTGATGGGGAACATGAAAAACTGTTTTTT
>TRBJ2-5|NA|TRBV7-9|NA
CASSPPGLGETQYF
TGTGCCAGCAGCCCCCCGGGGCTGGGAGAGACCCAGTACTTC
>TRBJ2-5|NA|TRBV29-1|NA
CSVDRDPDETQYF
TGCAGCGTTGATAGGGACCCCGACGAGACCCAGTACTTC
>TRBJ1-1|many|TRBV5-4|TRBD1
CASSLAWTGGGTEAFF
TGTGCCAGCAGCTTGGCTTGGACAGGGGGGGGGACTGAAGCTTTCTTT
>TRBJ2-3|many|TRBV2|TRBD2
CASSLAGVQDTQYF
TGTGCCAGCAGTCTAGCGGGGGTACAAGATACGCAGTATTTT
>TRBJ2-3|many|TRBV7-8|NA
CASSPWGGGAADTQYF
TGTGCCAGCAGCCCATGGGGGGGGGGGGCCGCAGATACGCAGTATTTT
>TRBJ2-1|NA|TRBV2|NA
CASRGNYNEQFF
TGTGCCAGCAGGGGAAATTACAATGAGCAGTTCTTC
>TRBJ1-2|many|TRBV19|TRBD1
CASSPTGRGLGYGYTF
TGTGCCAGTAGTCCCACGGGAAGGGGGCTAGGCTATGGCTACACCTTC
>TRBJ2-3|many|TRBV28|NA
CASSLWGQGKVRDTQYF
TGTGCCAGCAGTTTATGGGGGCAGGGGAAAGTCCGAGATACGCAGTATTTT
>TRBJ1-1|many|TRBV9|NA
CASSGLNTEAFF
TGTGCCAGCAGCGGGTTGAACACTGAAGCTTTCTTT
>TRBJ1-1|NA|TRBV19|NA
CASLTTMGTFGAFF
NA
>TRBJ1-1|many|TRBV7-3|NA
CASSLQAMNTEAFF
TGTGCCAGCAGCTTACAGGCAATGAACACTGAAGCTTTCTTT
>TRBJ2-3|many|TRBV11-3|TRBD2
CASSPGLAGSTDTQYF
TGTGCCAGCAGCCCGGGACTAGCGGGTAGCACAGATACGCAGTATTTT
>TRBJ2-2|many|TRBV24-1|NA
CATSDFKARGDTGELFF
TGTGCCACCAGTGATTTTAAGGCCAGGGGGGACACCGGGGAGCTGTTTTTT
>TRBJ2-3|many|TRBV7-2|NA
CASSRQRTSTDTQYF
TGTGCCAGCAGCCGTCAGAGGACTAGCACAGATACGCAGTATTTT
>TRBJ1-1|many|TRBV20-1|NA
CSARSGGDTEAFF
TGCAGTGCTAGATCTGGGGGGGACACTGAAGCTTTCTTT
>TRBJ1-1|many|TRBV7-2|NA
CASSRESGGSTEAFF
TGTGCCAGCAGCCGAGAATCAGGAGGCTCCACTGAAGCTTTCTTT
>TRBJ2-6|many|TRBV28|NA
CASEAAGASGANVLTF
TGTGCCAGCGAAGCGGCAGGAGCCTCTGGGGCCAACGTCCTGACTTTC
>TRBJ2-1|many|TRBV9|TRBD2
CASSVGTSGTYNEQFF
TGTGCCAGCAGCGTAGGGACTAGCGGTACCTACAATGAGCAGTTCTTC
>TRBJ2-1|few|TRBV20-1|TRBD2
CSASPSGGHNEQFF
TGCAGTGCTAGCCCTAGCGGGGGGCACAATGAGCAGTTCTTC
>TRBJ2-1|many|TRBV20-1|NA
CSARDAGQSYNEQFF
TGCAGTGCTAGAGATGCGGGACAGTCGTACAATGAGCAGTTCTTC
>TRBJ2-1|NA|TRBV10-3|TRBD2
CAISVNFDGLAFF
TGTGCCATCAGTGTGAATTTCGACGGACTAGCATTCTTC
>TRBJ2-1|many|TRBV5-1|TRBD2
CASSASGGAGRANEQFF
TGCGCCAGCAGCGCCTCGGGGGGAGCGGGTCGGGCCAATGAGCAGTTCTTC
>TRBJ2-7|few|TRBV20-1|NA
CSAREVGQAEIDEQYF
TGCAGTGCTAGAGAAGTTGGGCAGGCGGAGATTGACGAGCAGTACTTC
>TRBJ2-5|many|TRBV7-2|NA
CASSLGDIGGETQYF
TGTGCCAGCAGCTTAGGTGATATCGGTGGGGAGACCCAGTACTTC
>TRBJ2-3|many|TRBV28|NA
CASRAGKDTQYF
TGTGCCAGCAGAGCCGGTAAGGATACGCAGTATTTT
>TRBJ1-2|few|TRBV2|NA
CASSESRRNYGYTF
TGTGCCAGCAGTGAATCGCGACGGAACTATGGCTACACCTTC
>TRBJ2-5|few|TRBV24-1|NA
CATSDGGKETQYF
TGTGCCACCAGTGATGGGGGGAAAGAGACCCAGTACTTC